This T cell receptor (beta chain) was profiled in a study of T-cell memory formation after mild COVID-19. Overall study findings and caveats: Among contracting clones, CD4+ were mainly CM/EM and CD8+ enriched in EMRA. CD4/CD8 balance held among clones contracting day 15 to 85, and later expanders leaned CD4+.

This clonotype was recorded at least ten times. Its target is not known. 5'RACE primed at constant segments yielded TCR alpha and TCR beta cDNA libraries bearing sample barcodes and UMIs. TCRdb reprocessed the 5' RACE reads with MiXCR, giving one entry per CDR3 protein. The sample contains 35,000 to 50,000 distinct CDR3 sequences, roughly 9.8% of which appear only once. The length of the CDR3 is 15 residues. V trimming: 0 bases; J trimming: 3 bases; junction bases outside the gene matches: 3. The germline gives CDR1 SGHRS, CDR2 YFSETQ. The receptor was derived from an adult woman who had mild COVID-19 (a few samples of this study predate the infection). Cell type and time point are not known. The chain is built from TRBV5-1 and TRBJ2-1, with 7 bases aligning to TRBD1. Sequenced: PBMCs or a T cell subset sorted from them (not recorded which). The CDR3 nucleotides are TGCGCCAGCAGCTTGGAGGGGGCCCGCTACAATGAGCAGTTCTTC. Translating it yields CASSLEGARYNEQFF.